This entry lists 10 T cell receptor beta chains sequenced from one sample in a study of blood T cell repertoires in COVID-19. Measured with immunoSEQ multiplex PCR; TCRdb has only the in-frame clones, and not every one. Here the sample spans hundreds of thousands of clones, 85% being singletons. What was sequenced was peripheral blood. All receptors derive from a woman between 18 and 30 years old with acute or convalescent COVID-19.

The gene calls are TRBV29-1 and TRBJ1-2; 11 nucleotides agree with TRBD1. Germline V gene lookup returns CDR1 SQVTM and CDR2 ANQGSEA. V shed 6 bases, J shed 6 bases, and the junction held 6 bases outside the gene matches. The CDR3 runs to 13 residues. This CDR3 is CSVNGQGADGYTF. CDR3 in DNA: TGCAGCGTGAACGGACAGGGGGCGGATGGCTACACCTTC.

This chain joins TRBV27 and TRBJ2-7; a possible D gene is TRBD1 (5 bases). The CDR3 length is 15 residues. Trimming pared 0 bases from V and 2 bases from J, leaving 11 bases between. In germline, CDR1 is MNHEY, CDR2 SMNVEV (reference sequence). The CDR3 loop is CASSLSRTSAYEQYF. The CDR3 region has the DNA TGTGCCAGCAGTTTATCTAGGACATCGGCCTACGAGCAGTACTTC.

J is TRBJ2-7 and V is TRBV6-5; unclear D gene. The germline V and J ends were trimmed by 6 bases and 6 bases, with 12 bases remaining between them. The CDR3 totals 12 residues. CDR1 is MNHEY, CDR2 SVGAGI, per germline. The CDR3, as DNA: TGTGCCAGCAGCAGCTCAGGTGTCGAGCAGTACTTC. The encoded protein is CASSSSGVEQYF.

J is TRBJ2-1 and V is TRBV19; weak D call: TRBD1 (6 bases). Germline V lookup: CDR1 LNHDA, CDR2 SQIVND (reference sequence). V gave up 7 bases and J gave up 7 bases, with 20 bases separating them. This CDR3 spans 15 amino acids. The DNA for the CDR3 is TGTGCCAGTAAAAGAACCGGGACAATTACTAATGAGCAGTTCTTC. Its translation: CASKRTGTITNEQFF.

The chain uses TRBV14 and TRBJ2-1; 8 bases line up with TRBD2. The V gene's germline CDR1 is SGHDN and CDR2 FVKESK. This CDR3 contains 14 residues. The V and J ends lost 1 base and 12 bases, in that order; junction bases with no gene match: 8. For the CDR3, the DNA is TGTGCCAGCAGCCAAGTCGGGCGGGAGGTTAGGCAGTTCTTC. This sequence encodes CASSQVGREVRQFF.

The V and J genes are TRBV28 and TRBJ1-3; TRBD1 might be the D (6 bases). Trimming removed 8 bases at V and 4 bases at J, with 18 bases between. CDR3 length equals 15 residues. CDR1 is MDHEN, CDR2 SYDVKM, per germline. As DNA, the CDR3 is TGTGCCAGCCGTGGGGGGGGCGCGACCGGAAACACCATATATTTT. Its translation is CASRGGGATGNTIYF.

The rearrangement uses TRBV6-4 and TRBJ1-6; the match to TRBD1 covers 7 bases. CDR1 is MRHNA, CDR2 SNTAGT, per germline. This CDR3 contains 15 residues. V shed 2 bases, J shed 5 bases, and the junction held 3 bases outside the gene matches. Written as DNA, the CDR3 is TGTGCCAGCAGTGACCAAGGGACAGATAATTCACCCCTCCACTTT. Translating gives CASSDQGTDNSPLHF.

The CDR3 nucleotides read TGCGCCAGCAGCCCGACTAGCGGGATAACTAGGGAGCAGTTCTTC. It codes for CASSPTSGITREQFF. V gene TRBV5-1 combines with J gene TRBJ2-1; 11 bases are shared with TRBD2. Germline V gene data show CDR1 as SGHRS and CDR2 as YFSETQ. Unmatched junction bases numbered 10, after V lost 4 bases and J lost 10 bases. The CDR3 has 15 amino acids.

The chain combines TRBV11-2 with TRBJ2-3; the D is unclear. The CDR3 spans 15 residues. Germline V gene data show CDR1 as SGHAT and CDR2 as FQNNGV. V lost 0 bases and J lost 4, with 11 bases in between. CDR3 in amino acids: CASSLDFGVADTQYF. In DNA form, the CDR3 reads TGTGCCAGCAGCTTAGACTTCGGAGTAGCAGATACGCAGTATTTT.

The chain joins TRBV28 to TRBJ1-5; perhaps TRBD1 as D (5 bases). The germline V and J ends were trimmed by 11 bases and 6 bases, with 17 bases remaining between them. CDR1 and CDR2 (germline): MDHEN, SYDVKM. The CDR3 length is 13 residues. CDR3 amino acids: CAGTGGEGQPQHF. In DNA form, the CDR3 reads TGTGCCGGAACAGGAGGGGAGGGTCAGCCCCAGCATTTT.